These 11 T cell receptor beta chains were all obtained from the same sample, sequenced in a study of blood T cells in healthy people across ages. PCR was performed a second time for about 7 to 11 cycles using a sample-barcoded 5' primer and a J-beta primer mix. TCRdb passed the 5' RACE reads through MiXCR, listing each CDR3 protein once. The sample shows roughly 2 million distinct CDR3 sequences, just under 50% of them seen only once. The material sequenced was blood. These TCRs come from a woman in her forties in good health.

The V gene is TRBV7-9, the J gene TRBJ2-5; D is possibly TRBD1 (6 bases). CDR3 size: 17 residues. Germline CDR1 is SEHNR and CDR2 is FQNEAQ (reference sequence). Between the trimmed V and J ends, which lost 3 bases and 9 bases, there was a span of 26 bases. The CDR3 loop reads CASSFGQTEITVEAQYF. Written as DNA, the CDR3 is TGTGCCAGCAGCTTCGGACAGACAGAGATAACTGTTGAGGCCCAGTACTTC.

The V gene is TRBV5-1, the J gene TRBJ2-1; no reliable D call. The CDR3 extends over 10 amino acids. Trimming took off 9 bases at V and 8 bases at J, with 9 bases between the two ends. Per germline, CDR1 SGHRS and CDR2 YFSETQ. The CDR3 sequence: CANLSDEQFF. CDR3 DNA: TGCGCCAACCTTTCGGATGAGCAGTTCTTC.

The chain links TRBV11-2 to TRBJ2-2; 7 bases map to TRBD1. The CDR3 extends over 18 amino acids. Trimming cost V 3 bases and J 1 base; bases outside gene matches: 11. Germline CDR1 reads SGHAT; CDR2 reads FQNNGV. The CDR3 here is CASSLTIPDRENTGELFF. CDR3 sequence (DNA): TGTGCCAGCAGCTTGACAATTCCCGACAGGGAGAACACCGGGGAGCTGTTTTTT.

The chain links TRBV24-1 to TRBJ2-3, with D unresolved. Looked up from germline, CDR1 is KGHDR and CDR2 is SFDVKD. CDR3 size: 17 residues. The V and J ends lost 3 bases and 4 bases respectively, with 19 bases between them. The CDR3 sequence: CATSDPLISSSADTQYF. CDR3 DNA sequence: TGTGCCACCAGTGATCCCCTAATCAGTAGTTCCGCAGATACGCAGTATTTT.

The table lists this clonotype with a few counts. CDR3 in amino acids: CATSRDRDGGGYTF. The CDR3 DNA sequence: TGTGCCACCAGCAGAGATCGTGACGGTGGTGGCTACACCTTC. The chain has TRBV15 and TRBJ1-2; no definite D call. The ends were cut back, 0 bases at V and 7 bases at J, with 12 bases in the middle. Per the germline V gene, CDR1 is LNHNV and CDR2 is YYDKDF (reference sequence). CDR3 length equals 14 residues.

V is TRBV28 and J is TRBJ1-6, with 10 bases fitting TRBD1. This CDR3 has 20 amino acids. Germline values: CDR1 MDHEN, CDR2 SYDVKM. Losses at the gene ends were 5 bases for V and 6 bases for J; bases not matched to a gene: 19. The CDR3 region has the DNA TGTGCCAGCAGTGAACTGACCGGGACAGGGGACTCTTTCTTTAATTCACCCCTCCACTTT. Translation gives CASSELTGTGDSFFNSPLHF.

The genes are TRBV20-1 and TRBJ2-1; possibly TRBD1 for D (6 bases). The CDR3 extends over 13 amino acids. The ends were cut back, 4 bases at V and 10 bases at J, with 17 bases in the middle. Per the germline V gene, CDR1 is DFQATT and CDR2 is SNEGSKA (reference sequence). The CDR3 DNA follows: TGCAGTGCTACCCGGGACACCCTGGGGGAGCAGTTCTTC. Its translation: CSATRDTLGEQFF.

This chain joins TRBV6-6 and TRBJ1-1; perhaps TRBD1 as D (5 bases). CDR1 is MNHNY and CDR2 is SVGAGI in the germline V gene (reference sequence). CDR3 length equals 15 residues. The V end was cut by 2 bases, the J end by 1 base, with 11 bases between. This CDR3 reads CASSYGGHANTEAFF. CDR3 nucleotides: TGTGCCAGCAGTTACGGAGGACACGCGAACACTGAAGCTTTCTTT.

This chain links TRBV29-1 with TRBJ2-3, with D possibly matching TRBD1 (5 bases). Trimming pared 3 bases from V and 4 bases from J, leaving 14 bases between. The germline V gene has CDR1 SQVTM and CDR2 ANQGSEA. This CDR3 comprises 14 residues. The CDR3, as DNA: TGCAGCGTTGACGATGGTTGGGGCCCAGATACGCAGTATTTT. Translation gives CSVDDGWGPDTQYF.

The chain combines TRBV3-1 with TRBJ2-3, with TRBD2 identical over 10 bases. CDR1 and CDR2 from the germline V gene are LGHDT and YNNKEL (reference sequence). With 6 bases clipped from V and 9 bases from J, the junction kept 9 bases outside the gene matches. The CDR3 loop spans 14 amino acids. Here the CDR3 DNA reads TGTGCCAGCAGAGGGTTTCCTAGCGGGGGCACGCAGTATTTT. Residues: CASRGFPSGGTQYF.

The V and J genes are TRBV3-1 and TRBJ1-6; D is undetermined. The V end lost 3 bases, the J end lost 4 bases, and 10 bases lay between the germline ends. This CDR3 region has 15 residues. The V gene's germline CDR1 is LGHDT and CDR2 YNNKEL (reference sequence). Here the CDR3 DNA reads TGTGCCAGCAGCCAGTCGGACGGGTATAATTCACCCCTCCACTTT. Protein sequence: CASSQSDGYNSPLHF.